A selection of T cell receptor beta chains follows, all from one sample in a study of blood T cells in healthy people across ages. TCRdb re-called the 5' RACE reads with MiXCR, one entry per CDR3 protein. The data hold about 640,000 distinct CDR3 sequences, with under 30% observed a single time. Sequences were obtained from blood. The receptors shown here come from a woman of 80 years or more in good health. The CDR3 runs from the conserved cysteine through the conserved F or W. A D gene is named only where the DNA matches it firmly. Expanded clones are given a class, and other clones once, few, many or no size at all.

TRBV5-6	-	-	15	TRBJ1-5	CASSLKQGGNQPQHF
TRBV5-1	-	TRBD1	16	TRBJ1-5	CASSWGDRGLDQPQHF
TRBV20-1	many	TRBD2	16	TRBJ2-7	CSARDFRRGISYEQYF
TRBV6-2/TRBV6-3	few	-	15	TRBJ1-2	CASSYSPSPNYGYTF
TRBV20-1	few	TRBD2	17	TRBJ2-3	CSANPGLAGGPTDTQYF
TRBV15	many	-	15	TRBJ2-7	CATSRDIAIPYEQYF
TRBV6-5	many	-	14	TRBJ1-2	CASRPGPTGRDYTF
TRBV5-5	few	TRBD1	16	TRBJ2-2	CASSLAVTGGTGELFF
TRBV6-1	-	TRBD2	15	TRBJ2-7	CASTQTGTTYNERYF
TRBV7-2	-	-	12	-	CASSLGGGGQFF
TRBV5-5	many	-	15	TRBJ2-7	CASSLSSEGPYEQYF
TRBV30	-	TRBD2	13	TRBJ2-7	CAWSAGRSYEQYF
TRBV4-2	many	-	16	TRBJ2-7	CASSLGQPGGSYEQYF
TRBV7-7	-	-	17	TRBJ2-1	CASSLQPGAGKGNEQFF
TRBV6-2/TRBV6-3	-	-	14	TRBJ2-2	CASSYEGGTGELFF
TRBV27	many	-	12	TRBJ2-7	CASRGNYYEQYF
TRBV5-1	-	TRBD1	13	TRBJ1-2	CASSKTGTGGYTF
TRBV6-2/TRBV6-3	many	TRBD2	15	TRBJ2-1	CASRKTSGGAGEQFF
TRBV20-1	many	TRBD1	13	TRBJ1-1	CSARTGVETEAFF
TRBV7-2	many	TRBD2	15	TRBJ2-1	CASRVAGGAYNEQFF
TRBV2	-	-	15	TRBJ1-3	CVSRPFTSSGNTIYF
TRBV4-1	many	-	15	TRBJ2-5	CASSQPGQFQETQYF
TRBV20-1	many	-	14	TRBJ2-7	CSAREPTAAYEQYF
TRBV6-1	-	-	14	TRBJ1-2	CASTSAGGRYGYTF